These T cell receptor beta chains were read from a single sample in a study of cytomegalovirus exposure and HLA in healthy donors. The table came from immunoSEQ multiplex PCR; TCRdb's copy has only in-frame clones and leaves some out. The sample has fewer than 85,000 clones. Sequencing used PBMCs. The source of these receptors is a female donor in good health and CMV-seropositive. CDR3s include the opening cysteine and the closing phenylalanine or tryptophan. A D gene is named only where the DNA matches it firmly.

j_call v_call d_call cdr3_nt cdr3_aa
TRBJ2-1 TRBV5-1 TRBD2 TGCGCCAGCAGGGAACTAGCGGGAGTCGGCGACAATGAGCAGTTCTTC CASRELAGVGDNEQFF
TRBJ1-1 TRBV20-1 - TGCAGTGCTAGACGGTCGAGGGCTTTCTTT CSARRSRAFF
TRBJ1-1 TRBV5-1 - TGCGCCAGCAGGGCAGCATCCGGCGGGGACACTGAAGCTTTCTTT CASRAASGGDTEAFF
TRBJ2-5 TRBV4-2 TRBD2 TGTGCCAGCAGCCAAGATCTAATGCTAGCGGGGGGGACCCAGTACTTC CASSQDLMLAGGTQYF
TRBJ2-3 TRBV18 - TGTGCCAGCTCACCACGTGATAGGGACTTCAGCACAGATACGCAGTATTTT CASSPRDRDFSTDTQYF
TRBJ2-7 TRBV6-1 - TGTGCCAGCAGGGGGGCCCTCTACGAGCAGTACTTC CASRGALYEQYF
TRBJ2-3 TRBV6-5 TRBD2 TGTGCCAGCAGTTACATTCGGGGGGGTGATACGCAGTATTTT CASSYIRGGDTQYF
TRBJ2-7 TRBV28 - TGTGCCAGCAGTTCGGGATCGGGCTACGAGCAGTACTTC CASSSGSGYEQYF
TRBJ1-1 TRBV4-2 - TGTGCCAGCAGCCAAGACGGATTCTCCGGGGCTTTCTTT CASSQDGFSGAFF
TRBJ2-3 TRBV6-6 TRBD1 TGTGCCAGCAGTTACGGTACACAGGGGATCGGACAGGGGTATTTT CASSYGTQGIGQGYF
TRBJ2-7 TRBV28 TRBD1 TGTGCCAGCAGTGACCCCCGGGGACAGCCTTACGAGCAGTACTTC CASSDPRGQPYEQYF
TRBJ2-3 TRBV2 TRBD2 TGTGCCAGCACCCCTGGGGCCCTAGCGGGCCCGCAGTATTTT CASTPGALAGPQYF
TRBJ1-2 TRBV19 - TGTGCCAGTAGTAAGGACTGGTCTAACTATGGCTACACCTTC CASSKDWSNYGYTF
TRBJ1-2 TRBV19 - TGTGCCAGTAGTATACAGGGAAACTATGGCTACACCTTC CASSIQGNYGYTF
TRBJ1-3 TRBV6-1 - TGTGCCAGCACTTTTGGAAACACCATATATTTT CASTFGNTIYF
TRBJ1-1 TRBV19 TRBD1 TGTGCCAGTACCTACGGACAGGGTCTGACGAACACTGAAGCTTTCTTT CASTYGQGLTNTEAFF
TRBJ1-1 TRBV5-4 - TGTGCCAGCAGCTTGGGGCCCAACACCCGGGGGACTGAAGCTTTCTTT CASSLGPNTRGTEAFF
TRBJ1-5 TRBV6-5 - TGTGCCAGCAGGCGGACATCGACCTCCAATCAGCCCCAGCATTTT CASRRTSTSNQPQHF
TRBJ2-5 TRBV15 TRBD2 TGTGCCACCAGCACGGCGGGAGGGTCAGAGACCCAGTACTTC CATSTAGGSETQYF
TRBJ1-5 TRBV27 - TGTGCCAGCAGTTGGACTCAGAATAGCAATCAGCCCCAGCATTTT CASSWTQNSNQPQHF
TRBJ1-2 TRBV28 - TGTGCCAGCAGTGAGGGTAACTATGGCTACACCTTC CASSEGNYGYTF
TRBJ2-3 TRBV19 TRBD2 TGTGCCAGTAGTATAGATCTATTGGTGCGGGGGGGCCGGGATACGCAGTATTTT CASSIDLLVRGGRDTQYF
TRBJ2-5 TRBV5-1 TRBD1 TGCGCCAGCAGTTTTACAGGGGCGCAAGAGACCCAGTACTTC CASSFTGAQETQYF
TRBJ2-2 TRBV5-1 TRBD1 TGCGCCAGCAGCTCAGGACAGGGCACCGGGGAGCTGTTTTTT CASSSGQGTGELFF
TRBJ2-6 TRBV7-9 - TGTGCCAGCAGCTTAGTATCCGGGCTAGCCGGGGCCAACGTCCTGACTTTC CASSLVSGLAGANVLTF
TRBJ1-5 TRBV6-5 - TGTGCCAGCAGCCCAGTCTGGAGCCAGCCCCAGCATTTT CASSPVWSQPQHF
TRBJ2-2 TRBV18 TRBD1 TGTGCCAGCTCACTGGACTCCGGGACAGGGGTGCATGCCGGGGAGCTGTTTTTT CASSLDSGTGVHAGELFF